These T cell receptor beta chains were read from a single sample in a study of blood T cells in healthy people across ages. Each CDR3 protein is one row after TCRdb ran MiXCR on the 5' RACE reads. This sample has some 780,000 distinct CDR3 sequences, with about 61% found just once. Sequencing input: blood. The receptors derive from a man aged 40-55 years in good health. Each CDR3 is given with its conserved first and last residue. The D gene is left open where the match is weak. Expanded clones are given a class, and other clones once, few, many or no size at all.

size	J	V	D	DNA	CDR3
.	TRBJ2-2	TRBV4-1	.	TGCGCCAGCAGCCAGACTAACCGACGCCTACGGGGCACCGGGGAGCTGTTTTTT	CASSQTNRRLRGTGELFF
.	TRBJ2-1	TRBV4-2	.	TGTGCCAGCAGCCAAGAAGGAGGGTTAGGCTATGAGCAGTTCTTC	CASSQEGGLGYEQFF
.	TRBJ1-1	TRBV7-8	.	TGTGCCAGCAGCTTAGGGCGGGGATCTGAAGCTTTCTTT	CASSLGRGSEAFF
.	TRBJ2-5	TRBV7-9	TRBD2	TGTGCCAGCAGCTTAGAAACTAGCGGGGCTGGGAAGACCCAGTACTTC	CASSLETSGAGKTQYF
once	TRBJ2-7	TRBV14	.	TGTGCCAGCAGCCAAGTTGGGCCAGGGAGCGAGCAGTACTTC	CASSQVGPGSEQYF
.	TRBJ2-1	TRBV4-1	.	TGCGCCAGCAGCCAAGATCCGCAGGCAGGGACCTACAATGAGCAGTTCTTC	CASSQDPQAGTYNEQFF
.	TRBJ2-1	TRBV21-1	.	TGTGCCAGCAGCAAAGCGGGCAACAGGGGTAGGCAGTTCTTC	CASSKAGNRGRQFF
.	TRBJ1-2	TRBV20-1	.	TGCAGTGCGAACAATGGCTACACCTTC	CSANNGYTF
.	TRBJ2-1	TRBV9	.	TGTGCCAGCAGCGTAACCGGGACTGATCGGAATGAGCAGTTCTTC	CASSVTGTDRNEQFF
.	TRBJ2-7	TRBV4-3	TRBD1	TGCGCCAGCAGCCAGGTCCAAGGGGGCTTTTACGAGCAGTACTTC	CASSQVQGGFYEQYF
few	TRBJ1-4	TRBV4-1	.	TGCGCCAGCAGCCAAGACGCAACTAATGAAAAACTGTTTTTT	CASSQDATNEKLFF
.	TRBJ1-1	TRBV7-2	.	TGTGCCAGCAGCGCCTTGTCGGGGGGCGACACTGAAGCTTTCTTT	CASSALSGGDTEAFF
.	TRBJ1-2	TRBV5-1	.	TGCGCCAGCAGCTTGGGAGCCCGATCATCAAGCAGAGGCTACACCTTC	CASSLGARSSSRGYTF
.	TRBJ2-5	TRBV11-1	TRBD2	TGTGCCAGCAGCTTACACGGCGGGGGGCCGCAAGAGACCCAGTACTTC	CASSLHGGGPQETQYF
.	TRBJ2-7	TRBV7-9	.	TGTGCCAGCAGCTTCGGACCTGACGAGCAGTACTTC	CASSFGPDEQYF
.	TRBJ1-1	TRBV13	.	TGTGCCAGCACTCTTGGAGGAACCCGGTTCACTGAAGCTTTCTTT	CASTLGGTRFTEAFF
few	TRBJ2-1	TRBV25-1	.	TGTGCCAGCAGTACCACTTCTAGCACCTCCTCCTACAATGAGCAGTTCTTC	CASSTTSSTSSYNEQFF
few	TRBJ1-1	TRBV12-3/TRBV12-4	.	TGTGCCAGCAGACCCTGGGACGGTGAAGCTTTCTTT	CASRPWDGEAFF
.	TRBJ2-3	TRBV24-1	.	TGTGCCACCGCGAGGGGTGCTAGCCTCACAGATACGCAGTATTTT	CATARGASLTDTQYF
.	TRBJ2-3	TRBV5-1	TRBD1	TGCGCCAGCAGCGGAAGACAGGGCGGAAGCACAGATACGCAGTATTTT	CASSGRQGGSTDTQYF
.	TRBJ2-1	TRBV21-1	.	TGTGCCAGCAGCAACGGACGGTTATACAATGAGCAGTTCTTC	CASSNGRLYNEQFF
.	TRBJ2-7	TRBV3-1	TRBD2	TGTGCCAGCAGCCGGACTAGCGGGGGCCTCGCCTCCTACGAGCAGTACTTC	CASSRTSGGLASYEQYF
.	TRBJ1-2	TRBV5-1	.	TGCGCCAGCAGCATTGACGGGGTAGACAACTATGGCTACACCTTC	CASSIDGVDNYGYTF
.	TRBJ2-1	TRBV6-5	.	TGTGCCGCCTCCGCAGGCGCCTACAATGAGCAGTTCTTC	CAASAGAYNEQFF
.	TRBJ2-5	TRBV6-1	.	TGTGCCAGCACTGCGGCCCTCTCCGGTGGTCAAGAGACCCAGTACTTC	CASTAALSGGQETQYF
.	TRBJ2-3	TRBV3-1	.	TGTGCCAGCAGCGACTGGACTGACACAGATACGCAGTATTTT	CASSDWTDTDTQYF
.	TRBJ1-1	TRBV18	.	TGTGCCAGCTCACCCACGCAGGGCATGAACACTGAAGCTTTCTTT	CASSPTQGMNTEAFF
few	TRBJ2-7	TRBV6-5	TRBD2	TGTGCCAGCAGCTCCACTAGCGGGGGGTCCCCCTACGAGCAGTACTTC	CASSSTSGGSPYEQYF
.	TRBJ1-1	TRBV4-1	.	TGCGCCAGCAGAGAAATTGGACGTATGAACACTGAAGCTTTCTTT	CASREIGRMNTEAFF
.	TRBJ2-5	TRBV10-3	.	TGTGCCATCAGTGAGGAATGGGGGACCCAAGAGACCCAGTACTTC	CAISEEWGTQETQYF
.	TRBJ1-4	TRBV3-1	.	TGTGCCAGCAGCCTAAAGTACTTAGGAGAAAAACTGTTTTTT	CASSLKYLGEKLFF
.	TRBJ2-3	TRBV20-1	.	TGCAGTGCTAGAGATCAGTTCCCGAGGAATACGCAGTATTTT	CSARDQFPRNTQYF
few	TRBJ2-3	TRBV27	.	TGTGCCAGCAACCGACCCACCGGGCCCGACAGAGGTACGCAGTATTTT	CASNRPTGPDRGTQYF
.	TRBJ2-1	TRBV4-3	TRBD1	TGCGCCAGCAGCCAAGGCGGGCCGGGACAGGGGAAAAATGAGCAGTTCTTC	CASSQGGPGQGKNEQFF
.	TRBJ1-2	TRBV6-5	TRBD1	TGTGCCAGCAGTTATGGGAGGGGGCTCGGGTATGGCTACACCTTC	CASSYGRGLGYGYTF
few	TRBJ2-6	TRBV6-6	.	TGTGCCAGCAGGATTGCTGGGGCCAACGTCCTGACTTTC	CASRIAGANVLTF
few	TRBJ2-1	TRBV7-9	.	TGTGCCAGCAGCCCTCTCGGCCAAATCTCCTACAATGAGCAGTTCTTC	CASSPLGQISYNEQFF
.	TRBJ1-4	TRBV27	TRBD1	TGTGCCAGCAGTTTACAGGGGGGGGCAACTAATGAAAAACTGTTTTTT	CASSLQGGATNEKLFF
few	TRBJ2-5	TRBV6-5	.	TGTGCCAGCAATCAGGGGCGCCAAGAGACCCAGTACTTC	CASNQGRQETQYF
.	TRBJ2-5	TRBV20-1	TRBD2	TGCAGTGCTAGCCCAAGAGCGGGGGGTGAGACCCAGTACTTC	CSASPRAGGETQYF
.	TRBJ2-5	TRBV4-2	TRBD2	TGTGCCAGCAGCCAAGACCCCTCCGGGACTAGCGGGAGAAGGACCCAGTACTTC	CASSQDPSGTSGRRTQYF
once	TRBJ2-1	TRBV20-1	TRBD2	TGCAGTGCTCGCAGCGGGGCGGGGTCCTACAATGAGCAGTTCTTC	CSARSGAGSYNEQFF
.	TRBJ2-4	TRBV7-2	.	TGTGCCAGCAGCTTAGTGGTTTCCGCTCCAGCCCCCACAGCCAAAAACATTCAGTACTTC	CASSLVVSAPAPTAKNIQYF
many	TRBJ2-1	TRBV5-1	TRBD2	TGCGCCAGCAGCTCGGGCGATGGGAGGGCTAGCGGGGGCAATGAGCAGTTCTTC	CASSSGDGRASGGNEQFF
.	TRBJ2-2	TRBV6-1	.	TGTGCCAGCAGTTCCCTCAGGTCCAACACCGGGGAGCTGTTTTTT	CASSSLRSNTGELFF
once	TRBJ2-2	TRBV20-1	.	.	CSARPSGEQYFGELFF
few	TRBJ1-1	TRBV9	TRBD1	TGTGCCAGCAGCGAGGGGACAGGGCCTGCGAACACTGAAGCTTTCTTT	CASSEGTGPANTEAFF
.	TRBJ2-1	TRBV5-1	.	TGCGCCAGCAGCCCGCAAGAGGGGCAGGTGGGCAATGAGCAGTTCTTC	CASSPQEGQVGNEQFF
.	TRBJ1-4	TRBV18	.	TGTGCCAGCTCACCAGAGGCCCTTCGGGAAAAACTGTTTTTT	CASSPEALREKLFF
.	TRBJ2-7	TRBV12-3/TRBV12-4	TRBD1	TGTGCCAGCAGTTTAGCCAAGGGACAGGGCCCCGAGCAGTACTTC	CASSLAKGQGPEQYF
.	TRBJ2-5	TRBV28	.	TGTGCCAGCAGTTTCCTAGGGGACTGGGAGACCCAGTACTTC	CASSFLGDWETQYF
few	TRBJ2-1	TRBV10-3	TRBD2	TGTGCCATCAGTGAGTCGATATTAGCGGGAGGACCCAGCTCCTACAATGAGCAGTTCTTC	CAISESILAGGPSSYNEQFF
.	TRBJ1-2	TRBV7-2	.	TGTGCCAGCAGCTTAGTCAGGGGTCCCAACTATGGCTACACCTTC	CASSLVRGPNYGYTF
.	TRBJ2-3	TRBV7-2	TRBD1	TGTGCCAGCAGACCGGACAGGCTCACAGATACGCAGTATTTT	CASRPDRLTDTQYF
.	TRBJ1-6	TRBV28	.	TGTGCCAGCAGTTTCCTCCACTTT	CASSFLHF
.	TRBJ2-7	TRBV18	.	TGTGCCAGCTCCCAACAAAATGACGAGCAGTACTTC	CASSQQNDEQYF
.	TRBJ2-4	TRBV4-3	.	TGCGCCAGCAGCCAAGCCTGGGCAGGGGCGCACATTCAGTACTTC	CASSQAWAGAHIQYF
.	TRBJ2-7	TRBV12-3/TRBV12-4	.	TGTGCCAGCAGCCGCCAGGAGTACAATGAGCAGTACTTC	CASSRQEYNEQYF
.	TRBJ2-1	TRBV29-1	.	TGCAGCGTTTGGGAGATCAATGAGCAGTTCTTC	CSVWEINEQFF